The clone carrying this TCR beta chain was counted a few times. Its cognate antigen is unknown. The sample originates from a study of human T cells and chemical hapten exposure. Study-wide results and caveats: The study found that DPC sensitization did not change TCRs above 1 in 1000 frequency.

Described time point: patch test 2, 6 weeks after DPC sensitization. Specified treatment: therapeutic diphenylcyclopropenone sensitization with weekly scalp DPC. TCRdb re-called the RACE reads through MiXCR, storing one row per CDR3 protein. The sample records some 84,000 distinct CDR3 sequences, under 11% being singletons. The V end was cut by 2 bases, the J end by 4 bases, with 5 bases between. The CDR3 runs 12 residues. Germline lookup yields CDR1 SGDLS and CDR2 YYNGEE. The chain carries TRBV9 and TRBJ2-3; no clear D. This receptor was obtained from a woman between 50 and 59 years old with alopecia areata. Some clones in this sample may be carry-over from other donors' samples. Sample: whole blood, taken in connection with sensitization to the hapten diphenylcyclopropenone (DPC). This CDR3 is CASSVSADTQYF. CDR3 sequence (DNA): TGTGCCAGCAGCGTCAGCGCAGATACGCAGTATTTT.